The TCR beta chain under discussion was sequenced for a study of tumor and adjacent non-tumor tissue in lung cancer (dated by TCRdb to about 2018). In the study overall: The cohort included roughly 11 adenocarcinoma, a couple of squamous cell carcinoma and 1 small cell lung cancer patients. Using bulk TCRbeta repertoires from some 14 lung cancer patients, the study set lung tumor tissue side by side with matched distant non-tumor lung tissue. Among the approximately 15 patients, ages ranged from about 31 to 76 years, some ten were men and 5 were women, and disease was TNM stage I to III. TCRbeta CDR3 sequencing was performed on approximately 30 paired specimens, with one tumor sample and one normal lung sample collected per patient. A total of roughly 130 million productive TCRbeta reads were generated by sequencing, corresponding to an average of about 4 million reads per sample. General findings and caveats noted by the study authors: Tumor tissue showed significantly higher TCR diversity (inverse Simpson) than normal lung tissue, at 431.37 vs 166.20 (P = 0.0075, Mann-Whitney U test). Only roughly 14 patients were in the cohort, and the authors stated that larger samples and more detailed clinical data are needed. The top 100 clones made up a significantly larger cumulative share of the repertoire in normal lung than in tumor tissue. The sequencing platform is not named in the methods, and unique molecular identifiers are not mentioned. TCR diversity was significantly higher in younger patients, and higher tumor TCR diversity was associated with shorter overall and disease-free survival. Because peripheral blood was not sequenced, the blood TCRbeta repertoires of the lung cancer patients in the study went unexamined.

As regards this clonotype: Its antigen remains unidentified. At one of its ends the junction is not consistent with the germline gene, which may arise from a read error.

The library was produced with multiplex PCR. The sample was run on an Illumina HiSeq 2500. TCRbeta libraries were constructed through three rounds of nested PCR with primers (Table S4) according to protocols modified from ARM-PCR. Before sequencing, PCR products in the 200-500 bp range were cut out of the gel and cleaned up using the QIAquick gel extraction kit. The original methods were these. Reads were cleaned with Trimmomatic, merged with FLASH into complete CDR3 sequences, and assigned to V(D)J germline segments with MiTCR. Clonal diversity was computed as the inverse Simpson's index with VDJtools. Productive reads were defined as in-frame sequences without a premature stop codon. Using fastp at Q25 and MiXCR, TCRdb reprocessed the public reads and kept productive beta chains. Each CDR3 protein appears once, grouped with its most common genes and DNA. These V and J calls derive from TCRdb rather than the authors' analysis. Recorded for this sample are about 67,000 distinct CDR3 sequences; more than 75% of them occurred a single time. The ten largest account for around 45% of the sample.

RNA was isolated from bulk, unsorted tissue, and RNA quality was assessed with a NanoDrop ND-1000 and an Agilent 2100. The normal lung samples consisted of distant non-tumor tissue collected more than 3 cm from the tumor edge. The donors were newly diagnosed lung cancer patients admitted for thoracic surgery in China from August to November 2014 who had not received prior chemotherapy. The study excluded patients who had received radiotherapy or chemotherapy before or who had another cancer at the same time. Surgical tissue pieces of about 1-2 cm3 were preserved in RNAlater solution and stored at -80 °C until use. CDR1 LGHNA and CDR2 YNFKEQ are derived from the germline V gene. The CDR3 sequence holds 15 residues, the cysteine and phenylalanine included. The entry retains the CDR3 DNA only, 45 bases that are in frame from base 1.

Input material: distant non-tumor lung tissue. The receptor was derived from a man aged 60 to 75 with non-small cell lung cancer. Recombination joined TRBV4-2 with TRBJ1-5; 7 junctional bases match TRBD1. The DNA end is more similar to TRBJ2-3, so the J call may be wrong. Read as DNA, the sequence is TGCGCCAGCAGCCAGACCTGGACAGGCAAGCAGCCCCAGTATTTT. Its coded protein is CASSQTWTGKQPQYF.